The 4 T cell receptor beta chains presented below share a single source sample, sequenced in a study of cytomegalovirus exposure and HLA in healthy donors. Use of 60 Vbeta and 13 Jbeta primers characterized the PCR. Profiled with immunoSEQ multiplex PCR; TCRdb holds only in-frame clones, not every one. The sample lists about 170,000 clones, over 60% occurring once. The sequenced sample was PBMCs. These receptors were obtained from a girl aged 10-17 years in good health and CMV-seronegative.

The CDR3 spells CASVGLLETSAYF. CDR3 nucleotides: TGTGCCAGCGTAGGGCTTTTGGAGACTAGCGCGTATTTT. The chain couples TRBV2 to TRBJ2-3; 8 positions match TRBD2. The CDR3 consists of 13 residues. Germline V gene data show CDR1 as SNHLY and CDR2 as FYNNEI. V gave up 8 bases and J gave up 14 bases; unmatched junction bases: 15. Supplemented by reference TRBV2 and TRBJ2-3, the full variable domain reads EPEVTQTPSHQVTQMGQEVILRCVPISNHLYFYWYRQILGQKVEFLVSFYNNEISEKSEIFDDQFSVERPDGSNFTLKIRSTKLEDSAMYFCASVGLLETSAYFGPGTRLTVL.

This clone was picked up a small number of times. V usage is TRBV5-1 and J usage is TRBJ2-5; a weak D match, TRBD2 (6 bases). V lost 0 bases and J 2 bases, leaving 11 bases between the germline ends. The germline CDR1 and CDR2 sequences are SGHRS and YFSETQ. This CDR3 contains 15 residues. The CDR3: CASSLVAGKQETQYF. CDR3 coding DNA: TGCGCCAGCAGCTTGGTGGCGGGGAAGCAAGAGACCCAGTACTTC.

The chain combines TRBV25-1 with TRBJ2-6; D gene unclear. V was clipped by 2 bases and J by 1 base, with 6 bases between them. Germline CDR1 reads MGHDK; CDR2 reads SYGVNS. This CDR3 is built from 15 residues. CDR3 residues: CASSEELSGANVLTF. In DNA form, the CDR3 reads TGTGCCAGCAGTGAAGAGCTGTCTGGGGCCAACGTCCTGACTTTC.

The chain uses TRBV11-3 and TRBJ1-6; 7 nucleotides agree with TRBD1. The germline CDR1 and CDR2 sequences are SGHNT and YENEEA. The CDR3 has 14 amino acids. Trimming cost V 5 bases and J 7 bases; bases outside gene matches: 5. DNA for the CDR3: TGTGCCAGCAGCGATGGACAGGCCAATTCACCCCTCCACTTT. It specifies CASSDGQANSPLHF.